This TCR beta chain was identified during a study of response to subunit inactivated influenza vaccine. This clonotype was seen a few times. Its antigen is as yet unknown. Broader study findings: After each seasonal influenza vaccination, few new T cells are recruited, the authors suggested.

From the RT-PCR reads, TCRdb called clonotypes with MiXCR, one entry per CDR3 protein. Counted here are 280,000 or so distinct CDR3 sequences, 20% to 25% occurring once; the ten biggest clones make up 10% to 13%. The TCR sequence derives from a man aged 50 to 69 who received an inactivated influenza vaccine. Source: PBMCs from blood, taken about 20 months after vaccination.

The CDR3 protein is CASKPLGQGAHSGYTF. The CDR3 DNA is TGCGCCAGCAAACCCCTCGGACAGGGGGCTCATAGTGGCTACACCTTC. The chain uses TRBV5-1 and TRBJ1-2, with 11 bases fitting TRBD1. Germline V CDR1 and CDR2: SGHRS, YFSETQ. CDR3 length: 16 residues. V shed 6 bases and J 7 bases; nucleotides not matched to a gene: 14.